This T cell receptor beta chain derives from a study of cytomegalovirus exposure and HLA in healthy donors. Study summary: In an earlier analysis, 95 million to 140 million unique TCR beta sequences were found from 150 million to 200 million T cells. General study results and limits: A later analysis by the authors found several of the most significant clusters apparently linked to common viral pathogens.

Turning to this clone: Its target is not known.

From germline, CDR1 is SGHTA and CDR2 FQGNSA. V was cut by 5 bases and J by 8 bases, with 12 bases left in between. The CDR3 sequence is 12 residues long. Both 60 Vbeta primers and 13 Jbeta primers went into the PCR. The data were produced by immunoSEQ multiplex PCR, yet TCRdb's version contains in-frame clones alone and is incomplete. The sample consists of over 100,000 clones, roughly 69% of them appearing once. Sequencing was performed on PBMCs. The TCR was taken from a woman aged 70 to 79 in good health and CMV-seropositive. The V gene is TRBV7-2, the J gene TRBJ1-1; the D is unclear. The CDR3 is CASSPLGSEAFF. The CDR3 bases are TGTGCCAGCAGCCCACTAGGGTCAGAAGCTTTCTTT. Using reference TRBV7-2 and TRBJ1-1 for the parts outside the CDR3, the full variable domain is GAGVSQSPSNKVTEKGKDVELRCDPISGHTALYWYRQSLGQGLEFLIYFQGNSAPDKSGLPSDRFSAERTGGSVSTLTIQRTQQEDSAVYLCASSPLGSEAFFGQGTRLTVV.